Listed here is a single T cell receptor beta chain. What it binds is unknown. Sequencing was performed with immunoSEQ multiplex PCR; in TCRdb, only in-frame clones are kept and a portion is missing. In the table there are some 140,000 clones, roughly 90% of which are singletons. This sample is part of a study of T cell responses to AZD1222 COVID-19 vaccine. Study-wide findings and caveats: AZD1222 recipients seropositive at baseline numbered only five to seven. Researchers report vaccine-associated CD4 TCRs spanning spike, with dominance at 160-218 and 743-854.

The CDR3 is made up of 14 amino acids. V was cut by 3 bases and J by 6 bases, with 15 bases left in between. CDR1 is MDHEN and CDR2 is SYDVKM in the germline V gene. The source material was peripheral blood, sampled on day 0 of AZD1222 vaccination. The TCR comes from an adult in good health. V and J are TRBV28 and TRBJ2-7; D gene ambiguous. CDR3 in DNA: TGTGCCAGCAGTTTTGGGCAGGCCTGGAGCGAGCAGTACTTC. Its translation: CASSFGQAWSEQYF.